This T cell receptor beta chain was recovered during a study of follicular helper T cells after annual influenza vaccination. Repertoires were generated with immunoSEQ multiplex PCR, while TCRdb's copy carries only in-frame clones and drops some. The table includes 9,500 to 13,000 clones, about 84% detected once. Time point specified: 2015-2016 season, pre-vaccination. The V gene's germline CDR1 is MDHEN and CDR2 SYDVKM. The CDR3 totals 12 residues. With 6 bases clipped from V and 11 bases from J, the junction kept 7 bases outside the gene matches. The chain recombines TRBV28 with TRBJ1-1, with 9 bases that match TRBD1. The sample in question was CXCR5+ CD38- circulating T follicular helper cells from blood, obtained on the day of influenza vaccination. Subset specified: circulating Tfh, non-naive CD4+CXCR5+PD-1+ (ICOS+CD38+ or ICOS-CD38-). This sequence was found in an adult who received the influenza vaccine. The CDR3 reads CASSTRTGVAFF. As DNA, the CDR3 is TGTGCCAGCAGCACCCGGACAGGGGTCGCTTTCTTT.